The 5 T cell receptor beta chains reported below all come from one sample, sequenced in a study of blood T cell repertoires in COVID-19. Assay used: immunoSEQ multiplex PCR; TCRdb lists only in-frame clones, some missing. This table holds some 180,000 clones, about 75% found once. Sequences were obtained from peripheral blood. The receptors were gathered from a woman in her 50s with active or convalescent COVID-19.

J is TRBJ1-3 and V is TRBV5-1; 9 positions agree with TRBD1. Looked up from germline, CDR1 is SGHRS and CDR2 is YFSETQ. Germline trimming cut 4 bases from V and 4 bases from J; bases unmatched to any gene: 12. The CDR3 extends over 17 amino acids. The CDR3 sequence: CASSLTPGTGNGNTIYF. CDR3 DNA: TGCGCCAGCAGCCTAACACCCGGGACAGGGAACGGAAACACCATATATTTT.

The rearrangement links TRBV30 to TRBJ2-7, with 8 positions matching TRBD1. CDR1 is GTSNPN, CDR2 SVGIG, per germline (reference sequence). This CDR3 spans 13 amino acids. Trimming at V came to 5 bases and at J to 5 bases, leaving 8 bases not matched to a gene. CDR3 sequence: CAWARTGIHEQYF. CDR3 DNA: TGTGCCTGGGCCCGGACAGGGATCCACGAGCAGTACTTC.

The CDR3 loop reads CASSLAGGHTEAFF. CDR3 nucleotide sequence: TGTGCCAGCAGCTTAGCGGGGGGGCACACTGAAGCTTTCTTT. This chain links TRBV7-2 with TRBJ1-1, with D tentatively TRBD1 (6 bases). Germline V gives CDR1 SGHTA, CDR2 FQGNSA. The CDR3 is made up of 14 amino acids. The ends were cut back, 0 bases at V and 3 bases at J, with 8 bases in the middle.

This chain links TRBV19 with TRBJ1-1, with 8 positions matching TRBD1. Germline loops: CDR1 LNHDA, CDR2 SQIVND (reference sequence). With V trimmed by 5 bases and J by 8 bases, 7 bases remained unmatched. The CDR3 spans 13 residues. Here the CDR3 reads CASSAQGDPEAFF. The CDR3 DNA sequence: TGTGCCAGTAGTGCACAGGGGGATCCCGAAGCTTTCTTT.

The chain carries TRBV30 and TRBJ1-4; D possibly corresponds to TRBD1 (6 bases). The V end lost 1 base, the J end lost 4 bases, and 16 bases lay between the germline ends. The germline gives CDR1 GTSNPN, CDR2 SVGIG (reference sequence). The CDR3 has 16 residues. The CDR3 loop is CAWSGSTGPFNEKLFF. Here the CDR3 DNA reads TGTGCCTGGAGTGGATCCACAGGGCCATTTAATGAAAAACTGTTTTTT.